Here is one TCR beta chain with its context. Specified treatment: oral pan-JAK inhibitor, 5-10 mg twice daily. Germline CDR1 GTSNPN, CDR2 SVGIG (reference sequence). The CDR3 is made up of 14 amino acids. Trimming took 6 bases from V and 8 from J; bases not matched to a gene: 9. RNA, once extracted, was reverse transcribed into cDNA for use as the sequencing template. Clones were read by immunoSEQ multiplex PCR, and TCRdb kept only the in-frame ones, dropping some. Here the sample spans about 200,000 clones, about three fifths being singletons. The data stem from a study of CD8+ T cells in alopecia areata. Study details: Tofacitinib was given for 6 to 18 months, then stopped for 6 months.

The sequence was collected from a human donor with alopecia areata. The sequencing here drew on CD4+ T cells sorted from blood, taken at week 24, from a patient treated with tofacitinib. The chain recombines TRBV30 with TRBJ1-6, with 8 bases that match TRBD1. This CDR3 is CACSDRVSDSPLHF. CDR3 DNA sequence: TGTGCCTGTTCGGACAGGGTTTCGGATTCACCCCTCCACTTT.